Listed below are T cell receptor beta chains from one sample, sequenced in a study of cytomegalovirus exposure and HLA in healthy donors. Assay used: immunoSEQ multiplex PCR; TCRdb lists only in-frame clones, some missing. This table holds about 160,000 clones, roughly 87% found once. The sample consisted of PBMCs. The receptors stem from a girl aged 10-17 years in good health and CMV-seropositive. Each CDR3 is given with its conserved first and last residue. Fields, in order: V gene, D gene, clone size, J gene, CDR3 DNA, CDR3 protein. A D gene is named only where the DNA matches it firmly. A row's size may be missing; if present it is once, few, many or a size class.

V gene: TRBV30
D gene: TRBD2
clone size: NA
J gene: TRBJ2-3
CDR3 DNA: TGTGCCTGGGGGCGGGGGGGCGCAGATACGCAGTATTTT
CDR3 protein: CAWGRGGADTQYF

V gene: TRBV16
D gene: TRBD1
clone size: once
J gene: TRBJ1-1
CDR3 DNA: TGTGCCAGCAGTCGACAGGGGACGAACACTGAAGCTTTCTTT
CDR3 protein: CASSRQGTNTEAFF

V gene: TRBV7-2
D gene: TRBD2
clone size: NA
J gene: TRBJ2-2
CDR3 DNA: TGTGCCAGCAGCTTGGGAGGGTGGGGACGCACCGGGGAGCTGTTTTTT
CDR3 protein: CASSLGGWGRTGELFF

V gene: TRBV29-1
D gene: TRBD1
clone size: NA
J gene: TRBJ1-2
CDR3 DNA: TGCAGCGTCACAGGGGGCAGAGACTACACCTTC
CDR3 protein: CSVTGGRDYTF

V gene: TRBV7-9
D gene: NA
clone size: NA
J gene: TRBJ1-1
CDR3 DNA: TGTGCCAGCAGCCTACCGGCGGGCAGCCGGAACAACATGAACACTGAAGCTTTCTTT
CDR3 protein: CASSLPAGSRNNMNTEAFF

V gene: TRBV6-6
D gene: NA
clone size: NA
J gene: TRBJ2-5
CDR3 DNA: TGTGCCAGCAGCCCAGGAGAGACCCAGTACTTC
CDR3 protein: CASSPGETQYF

V gene: TRBV5-5
D gene: NA
clone size: NA
J gene: TRBJ1-2
CDR3 DNA: TGTGCCAGCAGCTCAGATTATGGGCAGGCGTCGACCTTC
CDR3 protein: CASSSDYGQASTF

V gene: TRBV7-9
D gene: TRBD2
clone size: NA
J gene: TRBJ2-1
CDR3 DNA: TGTGCCAGCAGAGCCGGGGTGGGCGGGGGGCACAATGAGCAGTTCTTC
CDR3 protein: CASRAGVGGGHNEQFF

V gene: TRBV7-9
D gene: NA
clone size: NA
J gene: TRBJ1-3
CDR3 DNA: TGTGCCAGCAGCTTAACAAAAATCGGGGGAGCTTTCTCTGGAAACACCATATATTTT
CDR3 protein: CASSLTKIGGAFSGNTIYF

V gene: TRBV7-9
D gene: NA
clone size: NA
J gene: TRBJ2-7
CDR3 DNA: TGTGCCAGCAGCTTAGCCCCTGGGGGCCCGTACGAGCAGTACTTC
CDR3 protein: CASSLAPGGPYEQYF

V gene: TRBV5-1
D gene: TRBD2
clone size: NA
J gene: TRBJ2-7
CDR3 DNA: TGCGCCAGCAGCTCGGGGACTAGCGGGGCCCCCTACGAGCAGTACTTC
CDR3 protein: CASSSGTSGAPYEQYF

V gene: TRBV19
D gene: NA
clone size: NA
J gene: TRBJ1-5
CDR3 DNA: TGTGCCAGTAGTATAGGTTACAATCAGCCCCAGCATTTT
CDR3 protein: CASSIGYNQPQHF

V gene: TRBV4-1
D gene: TRBD1
clone size: NA
J gene: TRBJ2-5
CDR3 DNA: TGCGCCAGCAGCCAACCTACAGGGGTCCACGTCGAGACCCAGTACTTC
CDR3 protein: CASSQPTGVHVETQYF

V gene: TRBV2
D gene: NA
clone size: NA
J gene: TRBJ2-5
CDR3 DNA: TGTGCCAGCAGTGATAGGGGGAGGGGGTCAGAGACCCAGTACTTC
CDR3 protein: CASSDRGRGSETQYF

V gene: TRBV9
D gene: NA
clone size: NA
J gene: TRBJ1-1
CDR3 DNA: TGTGCCAGCAGCGTAACTCTGAACACTGAAGCTTTCTTT
CDR3 protein: CASSVTLNTEAFF

V gene: TRBV7-2
D gene: NA
clone size: once
J gene: TRBJ1-4
CDR3 DNA: TGTGCCAGCAGCTTGGGTCCTCGGGTTACAACTAATGAAAAACTGTTTTTT
CDR3 protein: CASSLGPRVTTNEKLFF

V gene: TRBV7-9
D gene: NA
clone size: once
J gene: TRBJ1-2
CDR3 DNA: TGTGCCAGCAGCCCCAGTGGCTACACCTTC
CDR3 protein: CASSPSGYTF

V gene: TRBV5-8
D gene: NA
clone size: few
J gene: TRBJ1-2
CDR3 DNA: TGTGCCAGCAGCAGATATCAGGGGACAAGAAGCTATGGCTACACCTTC
CDR3 protein: CASSRYQGTRSYGYTF

V gene: TRBV9
D gene: TRBD2
clone size: NA
J gene: TRBJ2-1
CDR3 DNA: TGTGCCAGCAGCGTAGGCGGGAGCTTTTACAATGAGCAGTTCTTC
CDR3 protein: CASSVGGSFYNEQFF

V gene: TRBV4-1
D gene: NA
clone size: NA
J gene: TRBJ1-1
CDR3 DNA: TGCGCCAGCAGCCAAGCGGCCGGGACATATGATTTGAACACTGAAGCTTTCTTT
CDR3 protein: CASSQAAGTYDLNTEAFF

V gene: TRBV11-2
D gene: TRBD1
clone size: NA
J gene: TRBJ1-4
CDR3 DNA: TGTGCCAGCAGCTTTTGGGACAGGTCAAATGAAAAACTGTTTTTT
CDR3 protein: CASSFWDRSNEKLFF

V gene: TRBV11-2
D gene: NA
clone size: NA
J gene: TRBJ2-7
CDR3 DNA: TGTGCCAGTCAGATAGCGGTACTATACGAGCAGTACTTC
CDR3 protein: CASQIAVLYEQYF

V gene: TRBV5-4
D gene: TRBD2
clone size: NA
J gene: TRBJ2-1
CDR3 DNA: TGTGCCAGCAGCTCCATGTCTAGCGGGGACAATGAGCAGTTCTTC
CDR3 protein: CASSSMSSGDNEQFF

V gene: TRBV13
D gene: NA
clone size: NA
J gene: TRBJ2-2
CDR3 DNA: TGTGCCAGCAGCTTAGTCAGAAACACCGGGGAGCTGTTTTTT
CDR3 protein: CASSLVRNTGELFF

V gene: TRBV11-2
D gene: NA
clone size: NA
J gene: TRBJ1-1
CDR3 DNA: TGTGCCAGCACTGTCGGGGGGAACACTGAAGCTTTCTTT
CDR3 protein: CASTVGGNTEAFF

V gene: TRBV11-2
D gene: NA
clone size: NA
J gene: TRBJ1-1
CDR3 DNA: TGTGCCAGCAGCTTAGTGAGGGGAGGGACTGAAGCTTTCTTT
CDR3 protein: CASSLVRGGTEAFF

V gene: TRBV28
D gene: TRBD1
clone size: NA
J gene: TRBJ1-2
CDR3 DNA: TGTGCCAGCAGGGGACAGGGGGCCCCTAACTATGGCTACACCTTC
CDR3 protein: CASRGQGAPNYGYTF

V gene: TRBV6-1
D gene: NA
clone size: NA
J gene: TRBJ2-7
CDR3 DNA: TGTGCCACTACTGACCCCGGGACACCTTCCTACGAGCAGTACTTC
CDR3 protein: CATTDPGTPSYEQYF